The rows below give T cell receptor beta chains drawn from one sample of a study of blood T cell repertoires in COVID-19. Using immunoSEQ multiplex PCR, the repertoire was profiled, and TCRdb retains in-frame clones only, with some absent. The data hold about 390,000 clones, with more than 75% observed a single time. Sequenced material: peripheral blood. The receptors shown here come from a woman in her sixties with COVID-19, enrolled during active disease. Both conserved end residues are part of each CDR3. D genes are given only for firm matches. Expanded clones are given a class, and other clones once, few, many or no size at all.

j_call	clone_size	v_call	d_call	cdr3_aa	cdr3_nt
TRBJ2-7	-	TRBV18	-	CASSLEVNYEQYF	TGTGCCAGCTCACTTGAGGTGAACTACGAGCAGTACTTC
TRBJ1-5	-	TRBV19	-	CASSGQPNQPQHF	TGTGCCAGTAGCGGACAACCTAATCAGCCCCAGCATTTT
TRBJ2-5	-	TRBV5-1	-	CASTQATTTQETQYF	TGCGCCAGCACCCAGGCCACGACTACTCAAGAGACCCAGTACTTC
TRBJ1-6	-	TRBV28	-	CASSFSRPSPLHF	TGTGCCAGCAGTTTTTCGAGGCCCTCACCCCTCCACTTT
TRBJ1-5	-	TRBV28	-	CASSFGWGNQPQHF	TGTGCCAGCAGTTTCGGGTGGGGCAATCAGCCCCAGCATTTT
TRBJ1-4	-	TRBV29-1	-	CSVEPRLSEKLFF	TGCAGCGTTGAACCCCGGTTGAGTGAAAAACTGTTTTTT
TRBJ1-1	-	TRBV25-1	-	CASSGPTVNTEAFF	TGTGCCAGCAGTGGACCCACAGTGAACACTGAAGCTTTCTTT
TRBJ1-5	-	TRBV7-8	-	CASSPFGGGYSNQPQHF	TGTGCCAGCAGCCCCTTTGGGGGAGGATATAGCAATCAGCCCCAGCATTTT
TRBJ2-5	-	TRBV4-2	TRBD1	CASSHLGQQETQYF	TGTGCCAGCAGCCACCTGGGACAGCAAGAGACCCAGTACTTC
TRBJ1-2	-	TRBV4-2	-	CASSQYHRGDYGYTF	TGTGCCAGCAGCCAATACCATCGGGGAGACTATGGCTACACCTTC
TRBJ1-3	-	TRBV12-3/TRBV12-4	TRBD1	CASIQGAGNTIYF	TGTGCCAGCATCCAGGGGGCTGGAAACACCATATATTTT
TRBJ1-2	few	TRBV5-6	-	CASSLGGPYGYTF	TGTGCCAGCAGCTTGGGGGGGCCCTATGGCTACACCTTC
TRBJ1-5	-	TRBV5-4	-	CASSPGGGNQPQHF	TGTGCCAGCAGCCCGGGGGGAGGTAATCAGCCCCAGCATTTT
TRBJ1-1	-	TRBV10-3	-	CAIRQQENTEAFF	TGTGCCATCAGGCAACAGGAGAACACTGAAGCTTTCTTT
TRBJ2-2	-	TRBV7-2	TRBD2	CASSLSAGGSGELFF	TGTGCCAGCAGCTTATCAGCGGGGGGATCCGGGGAGCTGTTTTTT
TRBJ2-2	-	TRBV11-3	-	CASSSPPQGGELFF	TGTGCCAGCAGCTCCCCGCCGCAGGGCGGGGAGCTGTTTTTT
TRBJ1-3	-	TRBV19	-	CASSRQVLEGNTIYF	TGTGCCAGTAGCCGTCAGGTTCTGGAAGGAAACACCATATATTTT
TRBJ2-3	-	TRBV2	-	CASRSGSAAYF	TGTGCCAGCAGGTCCGGAAGTGCGGCGTATTTT
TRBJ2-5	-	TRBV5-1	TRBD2	CASGGTSGDWYQETQYF	TGCGCCAGCGGGGGGACTAGCGGGGACTGGTACCAAGAGACCCAGTACTTC
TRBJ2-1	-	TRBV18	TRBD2	CASSRGLAGLDEQFF	TGTGCCAGCTCACGAGGACTAGCGGGGTTGGATGAGCAGTTCTTC
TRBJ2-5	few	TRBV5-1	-	CASSLRETQYF	TGCGCCAGCAGCTTGCGGGAGACCCAGTACTTC
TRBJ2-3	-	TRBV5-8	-	CASSLDGGTSTDTQYF	TGTGCCAGCAGCTTGGATGGGGGGACTAGCACAGATACGCAGTATTTT
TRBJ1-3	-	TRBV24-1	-	CATSDSGGNTIYF	TGTGCCACCAGTGATTCGGGAGGAAACACCATATATTTT
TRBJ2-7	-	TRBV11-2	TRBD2	CASSLLTSGGLDF	TGTGCCAGCAGCTTACTGACTAGCGGGGGGCTGGACTTC
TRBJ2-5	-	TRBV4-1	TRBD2	CASSQSHSGGGQETQYF	TGCGCCAGCAGCCAATCTCATAGCGGGGGGGGCCAAGAGACCCAGTACTTC
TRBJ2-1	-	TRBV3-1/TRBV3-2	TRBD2	CASSPPRRGSTNEQFF	TGTGCCAGCAGCCCCCCCCGGCGGGGGTCCACCAATGAGCAGTTCTTC
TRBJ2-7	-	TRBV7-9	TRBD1	CASRKGTDYEQYF	TGTGCCAGCAGAAAAGGGACAGACTACGAGCAGTACTTC
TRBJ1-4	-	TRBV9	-	CASSVEGASREKLFF	TGTGCCAGCAGCGTAGAAGGGGCATCTAGGGAAAAACTGTTTTTT
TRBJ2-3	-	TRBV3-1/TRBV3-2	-	CASSQVVRGDTQYF	TGTGCCAGCAGCCAAGTTGTTCGGGGAGATACGCAGTATTTT
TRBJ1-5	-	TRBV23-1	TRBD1	CASNGQALVNQPQHF	TGCGCCAGCAATGGACAGGCCCTTGTCAATCAGCCCCAGCATTTT
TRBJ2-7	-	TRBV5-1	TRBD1	CASSLARNRGSGPDEQYF	TGCGCCAGCAGCTTGGCCAGGAACAGGGGAAGTGGCCCGGACGAGCAGTACTTC
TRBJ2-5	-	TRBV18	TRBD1	CASSPPPGGETQYF	TGTGCCAGCTCACCACCCCCAGGGGGAGAGACCCAGTACTTC
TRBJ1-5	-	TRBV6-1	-	CASSEAQGLGQPQHF	TGTGCCAGCAGTGAAGCGCAGGGGTTAGGTCAGCCCCAGCATTTT
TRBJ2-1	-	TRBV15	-	CATSRDFSDEQFF	TGTGCCACCAGCAGAGATTTTAGCGATGAGCAGTTCTTC
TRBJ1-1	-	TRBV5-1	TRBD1	CASSGGQGRGRVTEAFF	TGCGCCAGCAGCGGGGGACAGGGAAGGGGGCGAGTCACTGAAGCTTTCTTT
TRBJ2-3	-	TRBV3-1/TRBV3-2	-	CASSQDGAGTNTDTQYF	TGTGCCAGCAGCCAAGATGGAGCGGGGACAAACACAGATACGCAGTATTTT
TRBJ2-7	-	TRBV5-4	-	CASSLDLEAGSYEQYF	TGTGCCAGCAGCTTGGACTTGGAAGCGGGTTCCTACGAGCAGTACTTC
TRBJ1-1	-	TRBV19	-	CASTTYRPMNTEAFF	TGTGCCAGTACCACCTACAGGCCCATGAACACTGAAGCTTTCTTT
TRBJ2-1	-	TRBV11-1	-	CASRMEGSEQFF	TGTGCCAGCAGGATGGAGGGTTCTGAGCAGTTCTTC
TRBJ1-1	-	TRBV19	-	CASSIGGTGGTEAFF	TGTGCCAGTAGTATAGGAGGCACCGGGGGCACTGAAGCTTTCTTT
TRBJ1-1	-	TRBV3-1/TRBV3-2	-	CASSQGGISTEAFF	TGTGCCAGCAGCCAAGGAGGGATCAGCACTGAAGCTTTCTTT
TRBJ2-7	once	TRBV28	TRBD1	CASRPPGQGEEQYF	TGTGCCAGCAGACCCCCGGGACAGGGGGAGGAGCAGTACTTC